Below, 2 T cell receptor beta chains from the same sample are listed, as sequenced in a study of sequential checkpoint blockade in melanoma (dated by TCRdb to between 2019 and 2020). The meaning of the sample's treatment or condition label: randomized to nivolumab then ipilimumab (arm A) or the reverse (arm B). Preparation of the library involved the immunoSEQ multiplex PCR assay. Sourced from immuneACCESS, this table was stored by TCRdb with only in-frame sequences that have V and J called. A share of the clones is absent; for the studies checked, an unresolved V gene accounts for under half, and the remainder has no known explanation. For this sample there are 10,000 or so clones; 55% to 85% appear just once. The top ten clonotypes cover approximately 13% of the sample. Sequencing used CD8+ T cells sorted from blood (inferred from file names), obtained from a patient given nivolumab and ipilimumab in sequence. The receptors shown here come from a human donor with melanoma.

This rearrangement joins TRBV25-1 to TRBJ2-1, with D unresolved. There are 11 residues in the CDR3. Trimming left V 5 bases short and J 9 bases short, with 8 bases between. Germline-derived CDR1 and CDR2 are MGHDK and SYGVNS. The CDR3 sequence is CASSYRGEQFF. The CDR3 DNA reads TGTGCCAGCAGTTATAGAGGTGAGCAGTTCTTC.

The chain has TRBV2 and TRBJ1-4; 7 bases align to TRBD1. V was pared by 4 bases and J by 1 base, with 6 bases of the junction left unmatched. The CDR3 extends over 16 amino acids. The germline V gene encodes CDR1 SNHLY and CDR2 FYNNEI. The DNA of the CDR3 is TGTGCCAGCAGTGCCACAGGGGACGTAACTAATGAAAAACTGTTTTTT. This translates into CASSATGDVTNEKLFF.